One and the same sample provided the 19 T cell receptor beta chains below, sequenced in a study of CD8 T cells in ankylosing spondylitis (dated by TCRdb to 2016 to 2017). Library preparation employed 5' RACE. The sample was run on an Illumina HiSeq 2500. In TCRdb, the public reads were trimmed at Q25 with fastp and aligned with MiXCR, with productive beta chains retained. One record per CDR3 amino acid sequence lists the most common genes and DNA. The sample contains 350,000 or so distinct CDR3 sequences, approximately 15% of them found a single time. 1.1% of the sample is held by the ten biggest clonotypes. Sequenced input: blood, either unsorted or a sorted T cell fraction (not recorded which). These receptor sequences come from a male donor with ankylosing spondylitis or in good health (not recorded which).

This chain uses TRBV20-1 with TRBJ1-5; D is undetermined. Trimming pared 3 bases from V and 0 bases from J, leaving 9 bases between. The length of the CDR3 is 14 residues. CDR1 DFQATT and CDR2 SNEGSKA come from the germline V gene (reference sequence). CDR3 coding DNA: TGCAGTGCTAGTCGTGGAGTTAGCAATCAGCCCCAGCATTTT. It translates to CSASRGVSNQPQHF.

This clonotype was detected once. This CDR3 is CASSFGASGAGANVLTF. CDR3 nucleotides: TGCGCCAGCAGCTTTGGGGCGTCAGGGGCCGGGGCCAACGTCCTGACTTTC. This chain links TRBV5-1 with TRBJ2-6; the D gene is possibly TRBD1 (6 bases). The CDR3 is made up of 17 amino acids. Germline loops: CDR1 SGHRS, CDR2 YFSETQ. Trimming stripped 2 bases from V and 4 bases from J, with 16 bases between.

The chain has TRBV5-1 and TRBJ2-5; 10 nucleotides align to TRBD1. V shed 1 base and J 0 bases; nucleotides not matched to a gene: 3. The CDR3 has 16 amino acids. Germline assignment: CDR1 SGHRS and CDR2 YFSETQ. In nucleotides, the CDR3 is TGCGCCAGCAGCTTGACGGGACAGGGGTACCAAGAGACCCAGTACTTC. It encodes CASSLTGQGYQETQYF.

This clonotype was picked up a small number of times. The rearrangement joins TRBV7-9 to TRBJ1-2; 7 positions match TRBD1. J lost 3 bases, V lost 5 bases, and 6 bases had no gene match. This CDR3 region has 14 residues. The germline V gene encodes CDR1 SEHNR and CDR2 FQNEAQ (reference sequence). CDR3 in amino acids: CASSGRDRDYGYTF. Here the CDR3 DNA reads TGTGCCAGCAGCGGCCGGGACAGAGACTATGGCTACACCTTC.

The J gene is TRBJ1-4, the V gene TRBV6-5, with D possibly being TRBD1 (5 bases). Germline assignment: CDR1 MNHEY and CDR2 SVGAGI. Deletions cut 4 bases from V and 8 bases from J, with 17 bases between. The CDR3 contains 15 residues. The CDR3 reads CASSSGGGIGEKLFF. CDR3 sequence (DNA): TGTGCCAGCAGTTCGGGTGGGGGGATTGGAGAAAAACTGTTTTTT.

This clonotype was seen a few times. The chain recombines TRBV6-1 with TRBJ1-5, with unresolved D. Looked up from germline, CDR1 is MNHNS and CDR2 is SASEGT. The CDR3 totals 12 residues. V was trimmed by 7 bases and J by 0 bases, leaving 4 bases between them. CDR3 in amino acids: CASKNSNQPQHF. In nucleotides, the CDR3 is TGTGCCAGCAAAAATAGCAATCAGCCCCAGCATTTT.

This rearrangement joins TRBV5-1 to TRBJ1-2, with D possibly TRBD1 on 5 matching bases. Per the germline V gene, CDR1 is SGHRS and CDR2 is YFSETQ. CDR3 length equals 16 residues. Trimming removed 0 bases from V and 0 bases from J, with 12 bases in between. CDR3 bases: TGCGCCAGCAGCTTGGAAACGGGGCCGGCTAACTATGGCTACACCTTC. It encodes CASSLETGPANYGYTF.

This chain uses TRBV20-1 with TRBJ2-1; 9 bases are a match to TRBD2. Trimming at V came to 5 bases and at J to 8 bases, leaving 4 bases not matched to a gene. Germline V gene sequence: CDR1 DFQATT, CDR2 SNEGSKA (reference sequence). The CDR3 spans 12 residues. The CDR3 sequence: CSAWEREDEQFF. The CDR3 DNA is TGCAGTGCTTGGGAGCGGGAGGATGAGCAGTTCTTC.

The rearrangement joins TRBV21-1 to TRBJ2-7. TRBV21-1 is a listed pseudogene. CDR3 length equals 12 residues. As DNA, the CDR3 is TGTGCCAGCAGCAAACAATCTCGCGAGCAGTACTTC. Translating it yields CASSKQSREQYF.

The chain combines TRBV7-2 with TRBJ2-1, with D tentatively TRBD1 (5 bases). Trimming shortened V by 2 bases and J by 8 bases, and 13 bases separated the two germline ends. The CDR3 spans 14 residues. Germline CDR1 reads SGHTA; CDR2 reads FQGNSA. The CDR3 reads CASSLSRGNDEQFF. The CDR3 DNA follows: TGTGCCAGCAGCTTATCTAGGGGAAACGATGAGCAGTTCTTC.

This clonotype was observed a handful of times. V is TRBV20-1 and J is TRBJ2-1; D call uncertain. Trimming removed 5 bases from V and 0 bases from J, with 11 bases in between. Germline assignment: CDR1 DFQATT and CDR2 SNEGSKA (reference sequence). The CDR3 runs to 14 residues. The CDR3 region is CSAPPSGSYNEQFF. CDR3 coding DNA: TGCAGTGCTCCTCCCTCGGGCTCCTACAATGAGCAGTTCTTC.

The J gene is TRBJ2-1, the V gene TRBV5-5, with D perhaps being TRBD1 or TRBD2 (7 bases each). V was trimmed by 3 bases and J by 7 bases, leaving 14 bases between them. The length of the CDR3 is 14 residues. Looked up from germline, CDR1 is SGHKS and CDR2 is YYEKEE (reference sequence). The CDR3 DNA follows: TGTGCCAGCAGCTGGGGGACAGCGGGGAATGAGCAGTTCTTC. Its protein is CASSWGTAGNEQFF.

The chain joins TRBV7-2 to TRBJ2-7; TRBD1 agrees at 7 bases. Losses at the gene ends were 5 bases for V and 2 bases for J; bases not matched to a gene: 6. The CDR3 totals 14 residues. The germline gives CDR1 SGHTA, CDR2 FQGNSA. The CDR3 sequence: CASSRQGLAYEQYF. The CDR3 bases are TGTGCCAGCAGCCGACAGGGATTGGCCTACGAGCAGTACTTC.

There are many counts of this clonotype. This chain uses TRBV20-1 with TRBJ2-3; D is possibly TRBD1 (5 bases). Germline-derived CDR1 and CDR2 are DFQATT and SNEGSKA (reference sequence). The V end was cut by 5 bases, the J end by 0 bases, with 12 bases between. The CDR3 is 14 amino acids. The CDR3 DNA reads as TGCAGTGCTGTTGGACATCGAAGCACAGATACGCAGTATTTT. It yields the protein CSAVGHRSTDTQYF.

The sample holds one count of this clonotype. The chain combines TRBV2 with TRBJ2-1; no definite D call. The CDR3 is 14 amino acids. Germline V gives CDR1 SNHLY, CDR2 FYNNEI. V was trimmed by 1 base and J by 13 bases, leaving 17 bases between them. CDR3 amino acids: CASSEGVAPGGQFF. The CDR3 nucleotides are TGTGCCAGCAGTGAAGGGGTAGCTCCCGGCGGACAGTTCTTC.

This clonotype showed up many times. In DNA form, the CDR3 reads TGTGCCAGCAGCCCTGACGCAGTAAACACTGAAGCTTTCTTT. It codes for CASSPDAVNTEAFF. The V and J genes are TRBV4-2 and TRBJ1-1, with D unresolved. V lost 4 bases and J 2 bases, leaving 11 bases between the germline ends. The CDR3 is 14 residues long. Germline V gene sequence: CDR1 LGHNA, CDR2 YNFKEQ.

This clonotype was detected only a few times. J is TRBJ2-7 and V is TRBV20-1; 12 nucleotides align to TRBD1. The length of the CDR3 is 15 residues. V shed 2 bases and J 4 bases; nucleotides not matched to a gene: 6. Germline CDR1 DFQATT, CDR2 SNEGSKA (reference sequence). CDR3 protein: CSARLGQGAVYEQYF. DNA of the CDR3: TGCAGTGCTAGACTGGGACAGGGGGCCGTATACGAGCAGTACTTC.

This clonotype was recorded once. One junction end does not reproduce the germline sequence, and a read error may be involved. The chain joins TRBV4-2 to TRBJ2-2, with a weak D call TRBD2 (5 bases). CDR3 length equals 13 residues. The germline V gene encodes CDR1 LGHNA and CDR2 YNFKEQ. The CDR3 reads CGSSRGNTGELFF. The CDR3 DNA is TGTGGCAGCAGCCGGGGAAACACCGGGGAGCTGTTTTTT.

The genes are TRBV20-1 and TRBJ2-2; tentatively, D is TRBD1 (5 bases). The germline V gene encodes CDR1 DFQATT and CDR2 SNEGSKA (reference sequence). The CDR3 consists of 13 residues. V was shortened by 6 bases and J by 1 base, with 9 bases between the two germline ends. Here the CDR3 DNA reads TGCAGTGCCCAGACAGTGAACACCGGGGAGCTGTTTTTT. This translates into CSAQTVNTGELFF.